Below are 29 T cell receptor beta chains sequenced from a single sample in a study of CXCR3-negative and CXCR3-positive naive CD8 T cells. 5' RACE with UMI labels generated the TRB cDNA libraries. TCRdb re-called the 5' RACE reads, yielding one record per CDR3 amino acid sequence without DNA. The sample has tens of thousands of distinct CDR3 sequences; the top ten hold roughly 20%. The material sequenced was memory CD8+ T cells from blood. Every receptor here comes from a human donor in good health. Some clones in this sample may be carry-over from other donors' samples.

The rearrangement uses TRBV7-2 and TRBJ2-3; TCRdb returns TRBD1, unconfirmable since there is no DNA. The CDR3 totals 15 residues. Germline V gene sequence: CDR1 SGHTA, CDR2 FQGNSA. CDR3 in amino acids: CASSWGQGTTDTQYF. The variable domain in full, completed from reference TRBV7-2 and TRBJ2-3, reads GAGVSQSPSNKVTEKGKDVELRCDPISGHTALYWYRQSLGQGLEFLIYFQGNSAPDKSGLPSDRFSAERTGGSVSTLTIQRTQQEDSAVYLCASSWGQGTTDTQYFGPGTRLTVL.

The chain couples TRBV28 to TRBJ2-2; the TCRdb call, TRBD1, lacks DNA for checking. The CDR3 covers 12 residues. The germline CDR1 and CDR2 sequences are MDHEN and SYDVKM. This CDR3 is CASSRGTGELFF.

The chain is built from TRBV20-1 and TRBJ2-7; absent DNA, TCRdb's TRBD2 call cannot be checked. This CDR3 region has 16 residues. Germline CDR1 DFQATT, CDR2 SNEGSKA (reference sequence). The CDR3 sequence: CSARPELALGLGEQYF.

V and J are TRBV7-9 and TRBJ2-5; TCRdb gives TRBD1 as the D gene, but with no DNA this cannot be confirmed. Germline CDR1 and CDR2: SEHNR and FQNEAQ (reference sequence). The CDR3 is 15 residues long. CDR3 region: CASSDPGTEEETQYF.

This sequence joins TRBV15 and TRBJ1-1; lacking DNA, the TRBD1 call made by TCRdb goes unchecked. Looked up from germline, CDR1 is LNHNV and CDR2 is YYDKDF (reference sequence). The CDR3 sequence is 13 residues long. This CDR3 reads CATSREGTGEAFF.

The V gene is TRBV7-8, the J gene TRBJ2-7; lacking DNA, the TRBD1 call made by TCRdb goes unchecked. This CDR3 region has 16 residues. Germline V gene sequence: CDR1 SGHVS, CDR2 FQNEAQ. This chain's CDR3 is CASSLVGGQGEYEQYF.

The CDR3 sequence: CSVEGRAGGVF. The rearrangement links TRBV29-1 to TRBJ2-5; no DNA is available, so the TRBD1 call from TCRdb remains unchecked. Germline V gene lookup returns CDR1 SQVTM and CDR2 ANQGSEA. This CDR3 has 11 amino acids.

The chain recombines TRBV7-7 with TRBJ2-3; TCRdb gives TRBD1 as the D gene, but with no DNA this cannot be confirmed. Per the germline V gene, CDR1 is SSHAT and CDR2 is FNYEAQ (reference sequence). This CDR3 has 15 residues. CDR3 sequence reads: CASSPGQGAADTQYF.

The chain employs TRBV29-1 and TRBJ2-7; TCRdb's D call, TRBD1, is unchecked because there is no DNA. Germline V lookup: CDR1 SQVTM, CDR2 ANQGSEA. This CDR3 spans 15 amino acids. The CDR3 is CSVNIGTGGAYEQYF.

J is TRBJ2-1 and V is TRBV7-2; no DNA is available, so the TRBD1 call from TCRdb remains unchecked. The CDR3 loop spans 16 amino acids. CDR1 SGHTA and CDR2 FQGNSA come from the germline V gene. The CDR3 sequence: CASRFRGTGPYNEQFF.

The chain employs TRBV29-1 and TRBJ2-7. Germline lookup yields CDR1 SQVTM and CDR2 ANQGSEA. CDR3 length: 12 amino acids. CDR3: CSVEIRTYEQYF.

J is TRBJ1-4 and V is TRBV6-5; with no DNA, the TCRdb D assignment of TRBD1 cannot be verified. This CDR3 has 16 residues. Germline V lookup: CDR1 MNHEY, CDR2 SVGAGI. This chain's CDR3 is CASSTIPGQGREKLFF.

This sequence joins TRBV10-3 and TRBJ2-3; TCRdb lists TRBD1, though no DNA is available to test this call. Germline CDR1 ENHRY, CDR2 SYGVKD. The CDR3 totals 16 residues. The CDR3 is CAISESNRGWTDTQYF.

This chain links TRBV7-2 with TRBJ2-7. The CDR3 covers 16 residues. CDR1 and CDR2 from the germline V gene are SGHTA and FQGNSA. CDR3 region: CASSSSGSLSSYEQYF. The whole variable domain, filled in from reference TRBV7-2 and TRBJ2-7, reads GAGVSQSPSNKVTEKGKDVELRCDPISGHTALYWYRQSLGQGLEFLIYFQGNSAPDKSGLPSDRFSAERTGGSVSTLTIQRTQQEDSAVYLCASSSSGSLSSYEQYFGPGTRLTVT.

The CDR3 is CATSDPGQDFSPQHF. The chain joins TRBV24-1 to TRBJ1-5; TCRdb proposes TRBD1, but this gene call is untestable without DNA. CDR3 size: 15 residues. Germline V CDR1 and CDR2: KGHDR, SFDVKD.

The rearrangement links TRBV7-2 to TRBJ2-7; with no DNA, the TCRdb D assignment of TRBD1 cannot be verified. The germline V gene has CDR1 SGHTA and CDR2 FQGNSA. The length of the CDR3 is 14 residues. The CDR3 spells CASIPGQGPYEQYF.

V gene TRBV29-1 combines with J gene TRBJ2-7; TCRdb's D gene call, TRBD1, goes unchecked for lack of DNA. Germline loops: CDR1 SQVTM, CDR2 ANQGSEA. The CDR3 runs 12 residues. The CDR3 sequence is CSVPGTDYEQYF.

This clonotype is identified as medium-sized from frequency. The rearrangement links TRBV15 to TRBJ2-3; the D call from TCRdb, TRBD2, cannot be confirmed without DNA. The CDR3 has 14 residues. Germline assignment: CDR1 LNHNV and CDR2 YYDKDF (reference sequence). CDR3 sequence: CATSPHSGGDTQYF.

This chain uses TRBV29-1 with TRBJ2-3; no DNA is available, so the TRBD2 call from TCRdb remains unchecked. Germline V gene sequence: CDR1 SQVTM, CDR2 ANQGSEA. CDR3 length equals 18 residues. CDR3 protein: CSVETPIVASGDTDTQYF.

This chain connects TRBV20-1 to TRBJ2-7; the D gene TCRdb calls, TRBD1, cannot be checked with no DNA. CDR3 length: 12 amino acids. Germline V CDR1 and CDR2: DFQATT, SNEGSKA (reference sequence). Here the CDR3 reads CSARVPGGEQYF.

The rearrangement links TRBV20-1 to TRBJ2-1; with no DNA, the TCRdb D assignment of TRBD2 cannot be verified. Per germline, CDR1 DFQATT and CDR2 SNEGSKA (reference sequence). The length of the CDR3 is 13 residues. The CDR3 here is CSVGLAGYNEQFF.

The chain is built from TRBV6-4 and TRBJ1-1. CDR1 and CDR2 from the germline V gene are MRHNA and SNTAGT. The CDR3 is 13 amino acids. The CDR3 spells CASSQSSNTEAFF.

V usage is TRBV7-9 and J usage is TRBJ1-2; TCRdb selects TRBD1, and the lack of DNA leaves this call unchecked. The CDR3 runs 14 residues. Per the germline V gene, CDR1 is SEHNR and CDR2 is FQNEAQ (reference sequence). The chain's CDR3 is CASSLGDSPYGYTF.

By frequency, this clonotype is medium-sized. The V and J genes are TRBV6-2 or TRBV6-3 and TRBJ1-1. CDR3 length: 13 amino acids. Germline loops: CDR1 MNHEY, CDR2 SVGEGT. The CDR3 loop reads CASSYNEDTEAFF.

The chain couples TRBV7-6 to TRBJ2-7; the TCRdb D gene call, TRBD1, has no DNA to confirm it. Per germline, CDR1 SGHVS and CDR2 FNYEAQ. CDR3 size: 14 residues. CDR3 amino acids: CASSLARGTYEQYF. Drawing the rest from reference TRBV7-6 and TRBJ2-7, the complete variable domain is GAGVSQSPRYKVTKRGQDVALRCDPISGHVSLYWYRQALGQGPEFLTYFNYEAQQDKSGLPNDRFSAERPEGSISTLTIQRTEQRDSAMYRCASSLARGTYEQYFGPGTRLTVT.

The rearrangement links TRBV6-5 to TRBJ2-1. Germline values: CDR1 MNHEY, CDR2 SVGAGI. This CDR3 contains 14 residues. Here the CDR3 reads CASSYIRGNNEQFF.

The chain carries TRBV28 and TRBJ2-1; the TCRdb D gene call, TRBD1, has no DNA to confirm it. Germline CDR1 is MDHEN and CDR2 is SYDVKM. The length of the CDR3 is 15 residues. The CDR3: CASSLIDRGSDEQFF. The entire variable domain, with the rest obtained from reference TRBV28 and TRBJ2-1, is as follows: DVKVTQSSRYLVKRTGEKVFLECVQDMDHENMFWYRQDPGLGLRLIYFSYDVKMKEKGDIPEGYSVSREKKERFSLILESASTNQTSMYLCASSLIDRGSDEQFFGPGTRLTVL.

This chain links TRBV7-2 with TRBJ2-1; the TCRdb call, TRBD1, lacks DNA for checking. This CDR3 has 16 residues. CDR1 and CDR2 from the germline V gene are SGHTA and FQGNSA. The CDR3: CASSRRRAGVNNEQFF.

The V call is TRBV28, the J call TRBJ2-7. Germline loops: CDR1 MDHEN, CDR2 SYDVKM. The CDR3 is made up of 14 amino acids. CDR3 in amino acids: CASSLGTHSYEQYF.